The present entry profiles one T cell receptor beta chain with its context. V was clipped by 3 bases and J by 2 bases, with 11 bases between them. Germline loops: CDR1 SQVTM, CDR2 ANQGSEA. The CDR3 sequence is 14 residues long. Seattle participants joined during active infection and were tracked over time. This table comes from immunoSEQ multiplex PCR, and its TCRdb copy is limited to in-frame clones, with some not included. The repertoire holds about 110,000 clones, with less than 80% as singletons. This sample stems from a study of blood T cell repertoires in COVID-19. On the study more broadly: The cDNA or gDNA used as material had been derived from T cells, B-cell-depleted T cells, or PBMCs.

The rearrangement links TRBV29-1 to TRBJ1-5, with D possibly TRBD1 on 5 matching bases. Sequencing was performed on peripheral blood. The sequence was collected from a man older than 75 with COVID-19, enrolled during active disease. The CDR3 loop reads CSVEAARGNQPQHF. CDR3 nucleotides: TGCAGCGTTGAGGCCGCCAGGGGCAATCAGCCCCAGCATTTT. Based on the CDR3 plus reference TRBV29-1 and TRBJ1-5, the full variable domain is SAVISQKPSRDICQRGTSLTIQCQVDSQVTMMFWYRQQPGQSLTLIATANQGSEATYESGFVIDKFPISRPNLTFSTLTVSNMSPEDSSIYLCSVEAARGNQPQHFGDGTRLSIL.